This T cell receptor beta chain is drawn from a study of radiotherapy plus CTLA-4 blockade in lung cancer. Data came from immunoSEQ multiplex PCR; TCRdb stores just in-frame clones and leaves some out. The sample holds tens of thousands of clones, approximately 86% seen once. Points on this clone: Its antigen is undetermined.

Study-wide results and limits: The authors reported that early blood T cell clone dynamics, with interferon-beta, best predicted response.

This CDR3 contains 16 residues. Trimming took 1 base from V and 4 from J, leaving 16 bases between them. Germline loops: CDR1 LGHNA, CDR2 YNFKEQ. This clonotype was obtained from a human donor with non-small cell lung cancer who had stable disease on radiotherapy plus ipilimumab. This sample comprised peripheral blood, obtained from a patient treated with radiotherapy plus ipilimumab. The chain joins TRBV4-2 to TRBJ1-2; no clear D gene. This CDR3 is CASSQVAGDPLYGYTF. CDR3 DNA: TGTGCCAGCAGCCAAGTGGCAGGAGATCCCCTCTATGGCTACACCTTC.